Presented here are 20 T cell receptor beta chains from one specimen sequenced in a study of Graves' ophthalmopathy and Graves' hyperthyroidism (dated by TCRdb to the late 2010s). TCRdb records Illumina HiSeq 2000 as the sequencer. For repertoire sequencing, TCR beta CDR3 regions were amplified from RNA transcripts. HTBI primers and the Qiagen OneStep RT-PCR kit were used in a first-round RT-PCR, which was followed by a second-round multiplex PCR, size selection and purification. Through fastp at Q25 and MiXCR, TCRdb rebuilt clones from the public reads, retaining in-frame beta chains. Here each entry gathers all rows of one CDR3 protein and keeps the most common genes and DNA. Recorded for this sample are about 370,000 distinct CDR3 sequences; about 18% of them occurred a single time. Roughly 2.3% of the sample is taken by the ten largest. What was sequenced was peripheral blood. Source of these receptors: an adult woman with stable Graves' hyperthyroidism.

This clonotype was seen ten or more times. The genes are TRBV27 and TRBJ2-7; weak D call: TRBD2 (6 bases). The V end was cut by 3 bases, the J end by 0 bases, with 12 bases between. Germline CDR1 MNHEY, CDR2 SMNVEV (reference sequence). The CDR3 length is 15 residues. The CDR3 is CASSFWGVSSYEQYF. The CDR3 DNA sequence: TGTGCCAGCAGTTTTTGGGGGGTAAGCTCCTACGAGCAGTACTTC.

This clonotype came up many times. The chain recombines TRBV29-1 with TRBJ2-7; D might be TRBD2 (5 bases). Between the trimmed V and J ends, which lost 7 bases and 1 base, there was a span of 11 bases. Per germline, CDR1 SQVTM and CDR2 ANQGSEA. The CDR3 runs to 12 residues. The CDR3 nucleotides are TGCAGCGCCGGAGGTGGTTCCTACGAGCAGTACTTC. This encodes CSAGGGSYEQYF.

Of note for this clonotype: The DNA is left out, because the CDR3 cannot be placed on it with certainty; the CDR3 is given as TCRdb lists it. The genes are TRBV6-2 or TRBV6-3 and TRBJ2-4; TRBD1, as called in the table, went unchecked against the DNA. The CDR3 spans 24 residues, counting both ends. Germline V gene lookup returns CDR1 MNHEY and CDR2 SVGEGT. The CDR3 sequence is CASSSRVSGANVLTFGAGKNIQYF.

This clonotype was counted at least ten times. The chain carries TRBV13 and TRBJ2-7, with 11 nucleotides matching TRBD1. This CDR3 is 17 amino acids long. The germline CDR1 and CDR2 sequences are PRHDT and FYEKMQ (reference sequence). V lost 4 bases, J lost 2 bases, and 10 bases stayed unmatched. CDR3 sequence (DNA): TGTGCCAGCAGCTCCCTCGCTCCGGGACAGGGGGCCTACGAGCAGTACTTC. It is translated as CASSSLAPGQGAYEQYF.

The chain is built from TRBV7-2 and TRBJ2-7, with 7 bases that match TRBD2. Trimming took 2 bases from V and 9 from J; bases not matched to a gene: 1. CDR3 size: 11 residues. Germline assignment: CDR1 SGHTA and CDR2 FQGNSA. This CDR3 is CASSLSGGQYF. CDR3 nucleotides: TGTGCCAGCAGCTTATCGGGGGGGCAGTACTTC.

This clonotype occurred many times. The chain uses TRBV19 and TRBJ1-1; D not certain. Between the trimmed V and J ends, which lost 5 bases and 1 base, there was a span of 14 bases. CDR1 and CDR2 from the germline V gene are LNHDA and SQIVND (reference sequence). CDR3 length: 15 amino acids. CDR3 in amino acids: CASSPTAQQNTEAFF. The CDR3 region has the DNA TGTGCCAGTAGTCCCACGGCCCAGCAGAACACTGAAGCTTTCTTT.

This clonotype was seen more than once but under ten times. At one of its ends the junction is not consistent with the germline gene, which may arise from a read error. The V gene is TRBV2, the J gene TRBJ2-7; the match to TRBD1 covers 7 bases. The CDR3 length is 16 residues. From germline, CDR1 is SNHLY and CDR2 FYNNEI. The CDR3 DNA reads as TGTACCAGCAGATACTCCTCCGGGACAGATTCCTACGAGCAGTACTTC. This translates into CTSRYSSGTDSYEQYF.

This clonotype was detected many times. The V and J genes are TRBV12-3 or TRBV12-4 and TRBJ2-1, with TRBD2 identical over 15 bases. There are 18 residues in the CDR3. V lost 6 bases, J lost 0 bases, and 6 bases stayed unmatched. CDR3 sequence reads: CASSGTSGRISSYNEQFF. The CDR3 bases are TGTGCCAGCAGCGGGACTAGCGGGAGGATTAGCTCCTACAATGAGCAGTTCTTC.

This clonotype has a count of ten or more. The gene calls are TRBV30 and TRBJ1-2; TRBD1 aligns across 9 bases. Germline assignment: CDR1 GTSNPN and CDR2 SVGIG (reference sequence). CDR3 length: 15 amino acids. V trimming: 2 bases; J trimming: 7 bases; junction bases outside the gene matches: 11. CDR3 DNA sequence: TGTGCCTGGAGTCCTCCTCCGACAGGGGGTCGTGGCTACACCTTC. This translates into CAWSPPPTGGRGYTF.

This clonotype occurred a few times. V and J are TRBV7-6 and TRBJ2-2; 8 bases fit TRBD1. This CDR3 is 19 amino acids long. Per the germline V gene, CDR1 is SGHVS and CDR2 is FNYEAQ. V lost 0 bases and J lost 3; bases outside the gene matches: 12. CDR3 amino acids: CASSLARQGAVSDTGELFF. The DNA for the CDR3 is TGTGCCAGCAGCTTAGCACGGCAGGGGGCTGTGTCTGACACCGGGGAGCTGTTTTTT.

V usage is TRBV3-1 and J usage is TRBJ2-7; 10 positions agree with TRBD2. The CDR3 spans 14 residues. Germline V gives CDR1 LGHDT, CDR2 YNNKEL (reference sequence). The J segment lost 6 bases and the V segment lost 0 bases, leaving 2 bases of the junction unmatched. The CDR3 nucleotides read TGTGCCAGCAGCCAAGATCCTAGCGGGAGCGAGCAGTACTTC. Translating it yields CASSQDPSGSEQYF.

This chain uses TRBV19 with TRBJ2-7, with a possible D match to TRBD2 (6 bases). CDR1 is LNHDA and CDR2 is SQIVND in the germline V gene (reference sequence). This CDR3 is 12 amino acids long. V was trimmed by 3 bases and J by 5 bases, leaving 8 bases between them. The CDR3 region is CASSIWGDEQYF. CDR3 DNA sequence: TGTGCCAGTAGTATCTGGGGGGACGAGCAGTACTTC.

V usage is TRBV7-2 and J usage is TRBJ1-5, with D uncertain. Trimming stripped 1 base from V and 7 bases from J, with 8 bases between. The CDR3 is made up of 13 amino acids. Germline CDR1 reads SGHTA; CDR2 reads FQGNSA. CDR3 loop: CASSLESPQPQHF. The CDR3 DNA reads as TGTGCCAGCAGCTTAGAATCGCCGCAGCCCCAGCATTTT. Drawing the rest from reference TRBV7-2 and TRBJ1-5, the complete variable domain is GAGVSQSPSNKVTEKGKDVELRCDPISGHTALYWYRQSLGQGLEFLIYFQGNSAPDKSGLPSDRFSAERTGGSVSTLTIQRTQQEDSAVYLCASSLESPQPQHFGDGTRLSIL.

About this clonotype: Since a much larger clone is just one base distant, this may be a read error. The chain joins TRBV6-5 to TRBJ1-5; the D gene is possibly TRBD1 (6 bases). This CDR3 has 14 residues. The V end lost 2 bases, the J end lost 3 bases, and 8 bases lay between the germline ends. CDR1 and CDR2 from the germline V gene are MNHEY and SVGAGI. The CDR3 region is CASSYGQNNQPQHF. The DNA of the CDR3 is TGTGCCAGCAGTTACGGACAGAACAATCAGCCCCAGCATTTT.

There are many counts of this clonotype. The CDR3 sequence: CASRSRGGDSPLHF. The CDR3 DNA is TGTGCCAGCAGGTCGAGAGGGGGTGATTCACCCCTCCACTTT. The V gene is TRBV12-3 or TRBV12-4, the J gene TRBJ1-6, with D maybe TRBD1 (6 bases). CDR3 length: 14 amino acids. Trimming shortened V by 6 bases and J by 8 bases, and 14 bases separated the two germline ends.

As concerns this clonotype: A read error is likely, as this CDR3 ends without the conserved phenylalanine or tryptophan. Because the CDR3's place on the DNA is in doubt, the DNA is left out and the CDR3 is given as listed by TCRdb. V gene TRBV7-3 combines with J gene TRBJ2-5. From germline, CDR1 is SGHTA and CDR2 FQGTGA. The CDR3 length is 13 residues, termini included. CDR3 sequence: CASSLTFTGTQDY.

The V and J genes are TRBV6-1 and TRBJ2-5, with D perhaps TRBD2 (6 bases). CDR1 is MNHNS, CDR2 SASEGT, per germline. The CDR3 sequence is 14 residues long. Trimming removed 6 bases from V and 10 bases from J, with 21 bases in between. The CDR3 DNA follows: TGTGCCAGCAGCCCAGAGGTAGGGGCCGGGGGCCAGTACTTC. This sequence encodes CASSPEVGAGGQYF.

This clonotype was seen at least ten times. The chain couples TRBV28 to TRBJ1-1; D is possibly TRBD1 (5 bases). V was pared by 7 bases and J by 6 bases, with 21 bases between. This CDR3 has 15 amino acids. Germline V gene data show CDR1 as MDHEN and CDR2 as SYDVKM. DNA of the CDR3: TGTGCCAGCACCCCCTCCGGGGCGAATGTGGCTGAAGCTTTCTTT. This sequence encodes CASTPSGANVAEAFF.

The V call is TRBV12-3 or TRBV12-4, the J call TRBJ2-7; 8 bases line up with TRBD1. This CDR3 has 14 residues. V gave up 5 bases and J gave up 5 bases; unmatched junction bases: 8. CDR3 amino acids: CASSPGTGLDEQYF. The DNA of the CDR3 is TGTGCCAGCAGTCCGGGGACAGGTCTGGACGAGCAGTACTTC.

This clonotype has more than one count but fewer than ten. This rearrangement joins TRBV18 to TRBJ1-6; TRBD1 is a possible D gene (5 bases). The V and J ends lost 4 bases and 9 bases respectively, with 13 bases between them. Germline V lookup: CDR1 KGHSH, CDR2 LQKENI. CDR3 length equals 14 residues. This CDR3 reads CASSLAGAGSPLHF. As DNA, the CDR3 is TGTGCCAGCTCACTCGCTGGGGCCGGTTCACCCCTCCACTTT.